Listed below are T cell receptor beta chains from one sample, sequenced in a study of CD8 T cells in Susac syndrome. From the immunoSEQ multiplex PCR reads, TCRdb called clonotypes with MiXCR, one entry per CDR3 protein. The data contain about 130,000 distinct CDR3 sequences, approximately 96% of them singletons. The source material was CD8+ T cells from PBMCs. The receptors shown here come from a human donor with Susac syndrome. Both conserved end residues are trimmed from each CDR3.

>TRBJ1-2|TRBV5-1
ASSLVPGPDGYT
>TRBJ1-2|TRBV12-3/TRBV12-4
ASSTETGYGYT
>TRBJ1-3|TRBV13
ASRLQGSSSGNTIY
>TRBJ1-1|TRBV20-1
SARDSLEGSMNTEAF
>TRBJ2-5|TRBV5-4
ASSTGQGGKTQY
>TRBJ2-1|TRBV5-4
ASSLNWDEQF
>TRBJ2-1|TRBV20-1
SANRGGSYNEQF
>TRBJ2-1|TRBV5-1
ASSFRLAGGPFYNEQF
>TRBJ2-1|TRBV29-1
SVPRLAVTYNEQF
>TRBJ2-7|TRBV5-6
ASSLQGANYEQY
>TRBJ2-1|TRBV30
AWSVLYNEQF
>TRBJ2-4|TRBV30
AWSPNGQGDIQY
>TRBJ2-5|TRBV11-2
ASSLEPATYSKETQY
>TRBJ1-1|TRBV12-3/TRBV12-4
ASSSTGLGTEAF
>TRBJ2-6|TRBV14
ASSQPGSPSGANVLT
>TRBJ2-1|TRBV29-1
SVYRGGHNEQF
>TRBJ2-7|TRBV6-2/TRBV6-3
ASSYIGGRTYEQY
>TRBJ2-7|TRBV11-2
ASSLAQLTSGESDEQY
>TRBJ1-2|TRBV28
ASRRRQGARFDGYT
>TRBJ2-5|TRBV2
ARRQGFQETQY
>TRBJ2-3|TRBV7-2
ASSLALIGPITDTQY
>TRBJ2-6|TRBV27
ASRGDRIDSGANVLT
>TRBJ1-1|TRBV20-1
SAKTGYTEAF
>TRBJ1-3|TRBV12-3/TRBV12-4
ASSFGQGPGNTIY
>TRBJ2-3|TRBV6-4
ASSGAGGTDTQY
>TRBJ1-2|TRBV19
ASSIGVLGYT
>TRBJ2-7|TRBV6-2/TRBV6-3
ASSYKAGLNPYEQY
>TRBJ2-7|TRBV25-1
ASSPHRDFSYEQY
>TRBJ2-3|TRBV30
AWSVGQGDADTQY
>TRBJ2-1|TRBV6-2/TRBV6-3
ATLRWGPINEQF
>TRBJ2-3|TRBV20-1
SARLAGGTDTQY
>TRBJ2-3|TRBV19
ASRVGHGGPDTQY
>TRBJ2-7|TRBV18
ASSADSGSSTYEQY
>TRBJ2-5|TRBV6-5
ASSRQAGLGETQY
>TRBJ2-7|TRBV27
ASSSWIESYEQY
>TRBJ1-2|TRBV27
ASSLNPGQNYT
>TRBJ2-5|TRBV2
ASSDWGQETQY
>TRBJ2-7|TRBV5-6
ASSLGTEQY
>TRBJ1-5|TRBV12-3/TRBV12-4
ASSPSGQRGNQPQH
>TRBJ2-4|TRBV2
ASSAFLGGVENIQY
>TRBJ2-5|TRBV12-3/TRBV12-4
ASSLASSGGPTQY
>TRBJ2-5|TRBV7-9
ANQIGTIEETQY
>TRBJ1-1|TRBV12-3/TRBV12-4
ASSFGTEAF
>TRBJ1-5|TRBV7-9
ASSLLDSNQPQH
>TRBJ1-2|TRBV29-1
SAEGQRRGGYT
>TRBJ2-2|TRBV7-8
ASTPGTGGSGELF